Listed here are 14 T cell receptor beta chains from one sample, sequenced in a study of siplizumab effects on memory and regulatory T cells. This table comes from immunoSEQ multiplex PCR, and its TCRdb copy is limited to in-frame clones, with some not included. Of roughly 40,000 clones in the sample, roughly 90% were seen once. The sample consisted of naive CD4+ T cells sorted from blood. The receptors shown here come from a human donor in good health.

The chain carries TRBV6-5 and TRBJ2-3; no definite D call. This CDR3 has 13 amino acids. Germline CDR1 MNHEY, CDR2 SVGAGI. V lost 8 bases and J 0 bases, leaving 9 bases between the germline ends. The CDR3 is CASGVLSTDTQYF. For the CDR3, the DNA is TGTGCCAGCGGGGTACTTAGCACAGATACGCAGTATTTT.

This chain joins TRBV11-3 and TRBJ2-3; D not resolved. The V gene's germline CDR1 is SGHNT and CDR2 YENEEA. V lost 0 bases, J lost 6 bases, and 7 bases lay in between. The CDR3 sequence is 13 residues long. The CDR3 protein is CASSLEKYDTQYF. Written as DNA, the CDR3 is TGTGCCAGCAGCTTAGAGAAGTACGATACGCAGTATTTT.

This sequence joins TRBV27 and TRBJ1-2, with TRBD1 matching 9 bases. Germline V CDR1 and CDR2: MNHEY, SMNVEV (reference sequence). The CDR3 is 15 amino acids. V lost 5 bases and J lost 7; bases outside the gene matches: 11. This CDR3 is CASSKAPDRGVGYTF. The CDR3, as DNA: TGTGCCAGCAGTAAAGCCCCCGACAGGGGGGTTGGCTACACCTTC.

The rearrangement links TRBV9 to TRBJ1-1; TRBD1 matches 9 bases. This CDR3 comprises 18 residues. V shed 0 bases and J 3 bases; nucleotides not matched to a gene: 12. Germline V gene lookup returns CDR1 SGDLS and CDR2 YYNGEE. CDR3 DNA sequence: TGTGCCAGCAGCGTAGGGGTGTTAGGACAGGGGATTCACACTGAAGCTTTCTTT. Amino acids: CASSVGVLGQGIHTEAFF.

CDR3 nucleotides: TGTGCCAGCAAGCTCCCCGGACAGCCCTACGAGCAGTACTTC. Protein sequence: CASKLPGQPYEQYF. V gene TRBV6-5 combines with J gene TRBJ2-7; D may be TRBD1 (6 bases). The V end was cut by 7 bases, the J end by 2 bases, with 15 bases between. There are 14 residues in the CDR3. The germline V gene encodes CDR1 MNHEY and CDR2 SVGAGI.

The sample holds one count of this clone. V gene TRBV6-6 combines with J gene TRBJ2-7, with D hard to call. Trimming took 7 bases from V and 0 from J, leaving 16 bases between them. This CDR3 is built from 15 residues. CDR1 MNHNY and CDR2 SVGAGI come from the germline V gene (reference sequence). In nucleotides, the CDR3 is TGTGCCAGCACCCCACCGGGCTCATCCTCCTACGAGCAGTACTTC. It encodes CASTPPGSSSYEQYF.

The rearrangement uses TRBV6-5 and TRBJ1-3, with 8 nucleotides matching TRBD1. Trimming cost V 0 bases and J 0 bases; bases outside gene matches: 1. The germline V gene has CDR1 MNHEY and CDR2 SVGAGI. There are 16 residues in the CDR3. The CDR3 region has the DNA TGTGCCAGCAGTTACTCCGGACAGGGCTCTGGAAACACCATATATTTT. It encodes CASSYSGQGSGNTIYF.

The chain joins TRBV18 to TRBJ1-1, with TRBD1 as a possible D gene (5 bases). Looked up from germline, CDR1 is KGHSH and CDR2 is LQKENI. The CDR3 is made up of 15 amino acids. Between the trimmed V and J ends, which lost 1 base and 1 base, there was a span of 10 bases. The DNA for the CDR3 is TGTGCCAGCTCACCACTCGTCAGGGCGAACACTGAAGCTTTCTTT. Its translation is CASSPLVRANTEAFF. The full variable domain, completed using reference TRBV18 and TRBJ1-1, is NAGVMQNPRHLVRRRGQEARLRCSPMKGHSHVYWYRQLPEEGLKFMVYLQKENIIDESGMPKERFSAEFPKEGPSILRIQQVVRGDSAAYFCASSPLVRANTEAFFGQGTRLTVV.

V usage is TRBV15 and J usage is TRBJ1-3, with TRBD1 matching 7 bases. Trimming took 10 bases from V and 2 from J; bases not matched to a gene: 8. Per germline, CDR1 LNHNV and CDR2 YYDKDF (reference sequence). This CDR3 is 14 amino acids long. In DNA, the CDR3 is TGTGCCAACCCGAGTCAGGGGGCTGGAAACACCATATATTTT. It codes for CANPSQGAGNTIYF.

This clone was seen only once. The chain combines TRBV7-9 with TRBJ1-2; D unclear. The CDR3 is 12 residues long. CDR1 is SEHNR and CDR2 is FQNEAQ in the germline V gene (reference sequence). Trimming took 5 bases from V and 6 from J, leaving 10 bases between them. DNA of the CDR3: TGTGCCAGCAGCCCCACAGTGGATGGCTACACCTTC. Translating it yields CASSPTVDGYTF. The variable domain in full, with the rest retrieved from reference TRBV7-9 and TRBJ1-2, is DTGVSQNPRHKITKRGQNVTFRCDPISEHNRLYWYRQTLGQGPEFLTYFQNEAQLEKSRLLSDRFSAERPKGSFSTLEIQRTEQGDSAMYLCASSPTVDGYTFGSGTRLTVV.

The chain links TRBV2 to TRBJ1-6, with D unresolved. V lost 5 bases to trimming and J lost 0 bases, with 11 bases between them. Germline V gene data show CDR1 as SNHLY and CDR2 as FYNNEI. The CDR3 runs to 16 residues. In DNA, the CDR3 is TGTGCCAGCAGTATGGGCCGGAGCTCCTATAATTCACCCCTCCACTTT. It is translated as CASSMGRSSYNSPLHF. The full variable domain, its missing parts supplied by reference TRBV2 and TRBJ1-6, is EPEVTQTPSHQVTQMGQEVILRCVPISNHLYFYWYRQILGQKVEFLVSFYNNEISEKSEIFDDQFSVERPDGSNFTLKIRSTKLEDSAMYFCASSMGRSSYNSPLHFGNGTRLTVT.

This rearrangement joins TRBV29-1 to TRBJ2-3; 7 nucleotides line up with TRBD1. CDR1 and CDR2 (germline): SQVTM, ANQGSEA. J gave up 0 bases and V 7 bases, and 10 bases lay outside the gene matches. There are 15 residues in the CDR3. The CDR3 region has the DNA TGCAGCGGGGCCGGGACAGCCTATAGCACAGATACGCAGTATTTT. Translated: CSGAGTAYSTDTQYF.

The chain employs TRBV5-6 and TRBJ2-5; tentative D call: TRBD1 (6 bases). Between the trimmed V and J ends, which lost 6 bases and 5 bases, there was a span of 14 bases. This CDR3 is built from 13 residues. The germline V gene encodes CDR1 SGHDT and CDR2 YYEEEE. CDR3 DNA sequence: TGTGCCAGCAACTTAGACAGGCTGGAGACCCAGTACTTC. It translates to CASNLDRLETQYF.

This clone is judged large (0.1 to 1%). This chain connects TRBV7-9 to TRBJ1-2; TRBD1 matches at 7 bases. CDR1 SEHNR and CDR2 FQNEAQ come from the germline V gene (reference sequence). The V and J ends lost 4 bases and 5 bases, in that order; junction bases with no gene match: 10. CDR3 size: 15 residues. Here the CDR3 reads CASSYSAGTAYGYTF. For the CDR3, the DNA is TGTGCCAGCAGCTACAGCGCCGGGACAGCTTATGGCTACACCTTC.